These T cell receptor beta chains were read from a single sample in a study of chemoradiotherapy in HPV16-positive cancers. Data came from immunoSEQ multiplex PCR; TCRdb stores just in-frame clones and leaves some out. The sample consists of about 53,000 clones, around 90% of them appearing once. Material: blood, obtained from a patient who underwent chemoradiotherapy. The receptors come from a human donor with HPV-associated anogenital cancer. Each CDR3 is given with its conserved first and last residue. The D gene is left open where the match is weak. The listing skips clone size in some rows; elsewhere it reads once, few, many or a size class.

V: TRBV6-1
J: TRBJ1-2
D: TRBD1
size: few
CDR3: CASSDYRTGYGYTF
DNA: TGTGCCAGCAGTGACTATCGGACAGGCTATGGCTACACCTTC

V: TRBV9
J: TRBJ1-6
D: -
size: -
CDR3: CASSVALNSPLHF
DNA: TGTGCCAGCAGCGTAGCCCTTAATTCACCCCTCCACTTT

V: TRBV25-1
J: TRBJ2-7
D: -
size: -
CDR3: CASSEGGRGEQYF
DNA: TGTGCCAGCAGTGAAGGGGGACGTGGCGAGCAGTACTTC

V: TRBV12-5
J: TRBJ1-6
D: -
size: -
CDR3: CASGMGEGGLRLAPLHF
DNA: TGTGCTAGTGGTATGGGAGAGGGCGGGTTACGTTTAGCACCCCTCCACTTT

V: TRBV18
J: TRBJ2-7
D: -
size: -
CDR3: CASSPDSREQNEQYF
DNA: TGTGCCAGCTCACCCGACAGTAGGGAGCAAAACGAGCAGTACTTC

V: TRBV7-2
J: TRBJ2-1
D: TRBD2
size: few
CDR3: CASSPVAGGPVEQFF
DNA: TGTGCCAGCAGCCCCGTAGCGGGGGGGCCGGTTGAGCAGTTCTTC

V: TRBV5-8
J: TRBJ2-2
D: TRBD2
size: -
CDR3: CASSATSGANTGELFF
DNA: TGTGCCAGCAGCGCGACTAGCGGCGCGAACACCGGGGAGCTGTTTTTT

V: TRBV4-3
J: TRBJ2-7
D: -
size: -
CDR3: CASSQGTGDNSYEQYF
DNA: TGCGCCAGCAGCCAAGGAACAGGAGACAACTCCTACGAGCAGTACTTC

V: TRBV2
J: TRBJ1-5
D: -
size: -
CDR3: CASSLAGASNQPQHF
DNA: TGTGCCAGCAGCTTAGCGGGGGCGAGCAATCAGCCCCAGCATTTT

V: TRBV5-1
J: TRBJ2-7
D: -
size: -
CDR3: CASSLVPTAYEQYF
DNA: TGCGCCAGCAGCTTGGTGCCGACAGCTTACGAGCAGTACTTC

V: TRBV4-3
J: TRBJ2-2
D: TRBD2
size: -
CDR3: CASSLTSGQNTGELFF
DNA: TGCGCCAGCAGCCTAACTAGCGGACAGAACACCGGGGAGCTGTTTTTT

V: TRBV6-5
J: TRBJ1-4
D: -
size: -
CDR3: CASKVRGEKLFF
DNA: TGTGCCAGCAAGGTGCGGGGGGAAAAACTGTTTTTT

V: TRBV18
J: TRBJ2-1
D: -
size: -
CDR3: CASVGDANEQFF
DNA: TGTGCCAGCGTGGGGGACGCCAATGAGCAGTTCTTC

V: TRBV9
J: TRBJ2-2
D: TRBD1
size: -
CDR3: CASSARERQGDTGELFF
DNA: TGTGCCAGCAGCGCTCGGGAAAGACAGGGAGACACCGGGGAGCTGTTTTTT

V: TRBV9
J: TRBJ1-2
D: TRBD1
size: -
CDR3: CASSVGPRTGNYGYTF
DNA: TGTGCCAGCAGCGTAGGCCCCCGGACAGGTAACTATGGCTACACCTTC

V: TRBV27
J: TRBJ2-1
D: TRBD2
size: -
CDR3: CASSPGEGGYNEQFF
DNA: TGTGCCAGCAGTCCCGGGGAGGGCGGCTACAATGAGCAGTTCTTC

V: TRBV7-2
J: TRBJ1-1
D: TRBD1
size: once
CDR3: CASSLGDRGLGEAFF
DNA: TGTGCCAGCAGCTTAGGGGACAGGGGGCTGGGTGAAGCTTTCTTT

V: TRBV7-2
J: TRBJ1-1
D: -
size: -
CDR3: CASSLGAWRDTEAFF
DNA: TGTGCCAGCAGCTTAGGAGCGTGGAGGGACACTGAAGCTTTCTTT

V: TRBV30
J: TRBJ2-7
D: -
size: -
CDR3: CAWSVRGYEQYF
DNA: TGTGCCTGGAGTGTGCGGGGCTACGAGCAGTACTTC

V: TRBV18
J: TRBJ1-6
D: TRBD1
size: -
CDR3: CASSPGQEGNSPLHF
DNA: TGTGCCAGCTCACCGGGACAGGAGGGAAATTCACCCCTCCACTTT

V: TRBV6-5
J: TRBJ1-1
D: TRBD1
size: -
CDR3: CASSYHTGDPTEAFF
DNA: TGTGCCAGCAGTTACCATACAGGGGATCCCACTGAAGCTTTCTTT

V: TRBV10-2
J: TRBJ2-7
D: TRBD2
size: once
CDR3: CASSPRSGISYEQYF
DNA: TGCGCCAGCAGTCCCAGAAGCGGGATCTCCTACGAGCAGTACTTC

V: TRBV5-1
J: TRBJ2-5
D: -
size: -
CDR3: CASSLGRNRRETQYF
DNA: TGCGCCAGCAGCTTGGGACGGAACCGGAGAGAGACCCAGTACTTC

V: TRBV15
J: TRBJ2-7
D: -
size: once
CDR3: CATSRDREMTYEQYF
DNA: TGTGCCACCAGCAGAGATCGGGAGATGACCTACGAGCAGTACTTC

V: TRBV11-2
J: TRBJ1-1
D: -
size: -
CDR3: CAWLDTEAFF
DNA: TGTGCCTGGTTGGATACTGAAGCTTTCTTT

V: TRBV19
J: TRBJ2-7
D: -
size: -
CDR3: CASSIGGGGYEQYF
DNA: TGTGCCAGTAGTATCGGCGGTGGCGGCTACGAGCAGTACTTC

V: TRBV7-8
J: TRBJ2-3
D: -
size: -
CDR3: CASSLGGSADTQYF
DNA: TGTGCCAGCAGCTTAGGTGGGAGCGCAGATACGCAGTATTTT

V: TRBV4-2
J: TRBJ2-3
D: TRBD2
size: -
CDR3: CASSQGLAGVSDTQYF
DNA: TGTGCCAGCAGCCAAGGACTAGCGGGTGTATCGGATACGCAGTATTTT

V: TRBV6-6
J: TRBJ1-1
D: -
size: -
CDR3: CASSAQGGTEAFF
DNA: TGTGCCAGCAGTGCGCAAGGAGGCACTGAAGCTTTCTTT

V: TRBV5-1
J: TRBJ2-1
D: TRBD2
size: -
CDR3: CASRTSGVSSYNEQFF
DNA: TGCGCCAGCCGGACTAGCGGAGTCAGCTCCTACAATGAGCAGTTCTTC

V: TRBV30
J: TRBJ1-1
D: -
size: -
CDR3: CAWSKTRAAGTEAFF
DNA: TGTGCCTGGAGTAAGACCAGGGCGGCGGGCACTGAAGCTTTCTTT

V: TRBV7-9
J: TRBJ2-1
D: -
size: -
CDR3: CASSLAAYQQFF
DNA: TGTGCCAGCAGCTTAGCGGCCTACCAGCAGTTCTTC

V: TRBV10-3
J: TRBJ2-2
D: -
size: -
CDR3: CAISESLRTNTGELFF
DNA: TGTGCCATCAGTGAGTCGTTGAGGACCAACACCGGGGAGCTGTTTTTT